Detailed here is one TCR beta chain. V lost 3 bases and J lost 3; bases outside the gene matches: 10. Germline V gene sequence: CDR1 SGDLS, CDR2 YYNGEE. The CDR3 extends over 16 amino acids. CD8+CD57+ cell expansion had been shown by flow cytometry in patients chosen for sequencing. Patients were treatment-naive when blood was sampled. The record originates from a study of CD8+CD57+ T cells in acquired aplastic anemia. Study at large: DNA per sorted CD4+ or CD8+ sample ranged 0.2 to 27.4 ug, averaging roughly 3.2 ug.

Genomic DNA served as template for TCR beta VDJ and CDR3 profiling. TCRdb passed the reads through MiXCR, listing each CDR3 protein once. The sample holds roughly 160,000 distinct CDR3 sequences; around half are singletons and the top ten take about 2.8%. This TCR came from a human donor with aplastic anemia. The rearrangement links TRBV9 to TRBJ2-3, with TRBD1 matching over 7 bases. The sequencing sample was made of sorted CD4+, CD8+, or CD8+CD57+ T cells (not recorded which) from PBMCs. CDR3 bases: TGTGCCAGCAGCGCCGAGGGACAGATAAAAACAGATACGCAGTATTTT. Residues: CASSAEGQIKTDTQYF.